Below, one T cell receptor beta chain is given with its context. Its antigen is not identified. Treatment defined: 19 received Ad26.COV2.S at low or high dose, single or two shots; several received placebo; per-sample allocation not given. Collection of the samples took place on day 63 after the first injection of vaccine or placebo. The individual, an adult aged 18-55 years, was a donor in Boston. Clones were read by immunoSEQ multiplex PCR, and TCRdb kept only the in-frame ones, dropping some. The sample gives approximately 280,000 clones, about 90% of which show up once; around 3% is in the top ten. The sample originates from a study of Ad26.COV2.S vaccination and SARS-CoV-2 variants. Findings of the study overall: Analyses that measured TCR breadth and depth may have underestimated total T cell responses. Higher spike-specific TCR breadth was found in vaccine recipients than in placebo recipients.

The CDR3 runs 16 residues. Trimming removed 1 base at V and 4 bases at J, with 17 bases between. Germline CDR1 and CDR2: MGHRA and YSYEKL. The chain couples TRBV4-1 to TRBJ2-7; the D is unclear. This TCR came from a person aged 18 to 59 who received the Ad26.COV2.S COVID-19 vaccine or a placebo. The sample consisted of peripheral blood, taken in a trial of Ad26.COV2.S vaccine versus placebo. This CDR3 is CASSQVPIAASYEQYF. Written as DNA, the CDR3 is TGCGCCAGCAGCCAAGTCCCCATCGCGGCCAGTTACGAGCAGTACTTC.